A single sample gave rise to the 16 T cell receptor beta chains below, sequenced in a study of T cell changes during pregnancy in multiple sclerosis. TCRdb's copy holds only in-frame clones and misses some; the assay was immunoSEQ multiplex PCR. The sample has about 93,000 clones, more than 85% seen once. This specimen consisted of peripheral blood, obtained before pregnancy. The receptors here all came from a female donor with multiple sclerosis, enrolled in a pregnancy study.

The chain recombines TRBV7-2 with TRBJ2-1; TRBD2 matches 11 bases. The junction had 9 bases not matched to a gene; V was cut back by 6 bases and J by 8 bases. The CDR3 is made up of 15 amino acids. CDR1 SGHTA and CDR2 FQGNSA come from the germline V gene. CDR3 in amino acids: CASRRLAGGIDEQFF. Here the CDR3 DNA reads TGTGCCAGCAGAAGGCTAGCGGGGGGAATCGATGAGCAGTTCTTC.

This clone was seen once. V is TRBV5-5 and J is TRBJ2-1; D uncertain. The CDR3 contains 14 residues. V was trimmed by 3 bases and J by 0 bases, leaving 7 bases between them. The V gene's germline CDR1 is SGHKS and CDR2 YYEKEE (reference sequence). CDR3 region: CASSYPSSYNEQFF. CDR3 bases: TGTGCCAGCAGCTATCCTAGCTCCTACAATGAGCAGTTCTTC. The whole variable domain, remainder taken from reference TRBV5-5 and TRBJ2-1, is DAGVTQSPTHLIKTRGQQVTLRCSPISGHKSVSWYQQVLGQGPQFIFQYYEKEERGRGNFPDRFSARQFPNYSSELNVNALLLGDSALYLCASSYPSSYNEQFFGPGTRLTVL.

This clone was counted once. V gene TRBV6-4 combines with J gene TRBJ2-3; D unclear. The germline V gene has CDR1 MRHNA and CDR2 SNTAGT. V was trimmed by 3 bases and J by 1 base, leaving 5 bases between them. The CDR3 is made up of 13 amino acids. CDR3: CASSETGTDTQYF. The CDR3 bases are TGTGCCAGCAGTGAAACTGGCACAGATACGCAGTATTTT.

This chain joins TRBV15 and TRBJ1-1; D not certain. The CDR3 has 14 amino acids. Trimming shortened V by 6 bases and J by 1 base, and 12 bases separated the two germline ends. The V gene's germline CDR1 is LNHNV and CDR2 YYDKDF (reference sequence). The CDR3 DNA sequence: TGTGCCACCAGGGGAGTGGGTTCGAACACTGAAGCTTTCTTT. Translation: CATRGVGSNTEAFF.

The chain links TRBV7-6 to TRBJ2-2; 7 nucleotides align to TRBD2. Germline-derived CDR1 and CDR2 are SGHVS and FNYEAQ. This CDR3 spans 15 amino acids. With 1 base clipped from V and 2 bases from J, the junction kept 1 base outside the gene matches. The CDR3 here is CASSLGGGNTGELFF. The CDR3 DNA sequence: TGTGCCAGCAGCTTAGGCGGGGGAAACACCGGGGAGCTGTTTTTT.

This clone appeared once. The chain is built from TRBV19 and TRBJ2-7, with 7 bases that match TRBD2. Germline V gives CDR1 LNHDA, CDR2 SQIVND (reference sequence). Trimming took 4 bases from V and 2 from J; bases not matched to a gene: 2. The CDR3 spans 13 residues. The CDR3 nucleotides are TGTGCCAGTAGTAGGGAGGGGACCTACGAGCAGTACTTC. This sequence encodes CASSREGTYEQYF. Full variable domain (rest looked up from reference TRBV19 and TRBJ2-7): DGGITQSPKYLFRKEGQNVTLSCEQNLNHDAMYWYRQDPGQGLRLIYYSQIVNDFQKGDIAEGYSVSREKKESFPLTVTSAQKNPTAFYLCASSREGTYEQYFGPGTRLTVT.

The V call is TRBV7-2, the J call TRBJ2-3; D is unresolved. CDR1 and CDR2 from the germline V gene are SGHTA and FQGNSA. Trimming pared 5 bases from V and 5 bases from J, leaving 8 bases between. This CDR3 has 12 residues. The CDR3 sequence is CASSAARDTQYF. In nucleotides, the CDR3 is TGTGCCAGCAGCGCGGCCCGAGATACGCAGTATTTT.

The genes are TRBV7-3 and TRBJ2-5; no definite D call. Germline-derived CDR1 and CDR2 are SGHTA and FQGTGA. The V gene lost 3 bases and the J gene lost 2 bases, with 7 bases spanning the gap. The CDR3 covers 13 residues. The CDR3, as DNA: TGTGCCAGCAGCTTGCGCAAACAAGAGACCCAGTACTTC. Amino acids: CASSLRKQETQYF.

This clone was detected only a few times. The chain employs TRBV27 and TRBJ2-2; D remains ambiguous. Germline V gene sequence: CDR1 MNHEY, CDR2 SMNVEV (reference sequence). The CDR3 consists of 15 residues. Trimming cost V 6 bases and J 6 bases, with 17 bases left between them. The CDR3 DNA follows: TGTGCCAGCAGGCCGGCCAGGTTCCCGGCCGGGGAGCTGTTTTTT. Its protein product is CASRPARFPAGELFF.

The chain employs TRBV7-9 and TRBJ1-1; tentative D call: TRBD1 (5 bases). The CDR3 extends over 16 amino acids. Germline V CDR1 and CDR2: SEHNR, FQNEAQ (reference sequence). Trimming stripped 3 bases from V and 1 base from J, with 15 bases between. This CDR3 reads CASSFPPDTKNTEAFF. The CDR3 nucleotides read TGTGCCAGCAGCTTTCCCCCGGACACCAAGAACACTGAAGCTTTCTTT.

The chain employs TRBV19 and TRBJ1-2, with 7 bases lining up with TRBD1. J was trimmed by 2 bases and V by 5 bases; bases with no gene match: 11. Germline CDR1 is LNHDA and CDR2 is SQIVND (reference sequence). This CDR3 contains 16 residues. The CDR3 DNA reads as TGTGCCAGTAGTCCAGGCTCGACAGGGTACAACTATGGCTACACCTTC. It encodes CASSPGSTGYNYGYTF.

This clone was detected once. The chain combines TRBV4-2 with TRBJ2-3, with TRBD2 identical over 15 bases. V was clipped by 4 bases and J by 1 base; unmatched bases: 9. The germline V gene encodes CDR1 LGHNA and CDR2 YNFKEQ. This CDR3 has 19 amino acids. The CDR3 nucleotides are TGTGCCAGCAGCCCTTGGACTAGCGGGGGGGTAAGTGGCACAGATACGCAGTATTTT. It codes for CASSPWTSGGVSGTDTQYF.

The chain joins TRBV20-1 to TRBJ1-2, with 7 bases that match TRBD1. Germline lookup yields CDR1 DFQATT and CDR2 SNEGSKA (reference sequence). V gave up 6 bases and J gave up 4 bases; unmatched junction bases: 2. This CDR3 has 11 residues. The DNA for the CDR3 is TGCAGTGCCCAGGGGGGCTATGGCTACACCTTC. It codes for CSAQGGYGYTF.

This sequence joins TRBV13 and TRBJ2-2; possibly TRBD2 for D (7 bases). CDR1 PRHDT and CDR2 FYEKMQ come from the germline V gene (reference sequence). The CDR3 totals 18 residues. V dropped 5 bases and J dropped 2 bases, with 21 bases sitting between them. CDR3 bases: TGTGCCAGCAGCCATTACTTCGGGGGGCGAAAAAACACCGGGGAGCTGTTTTTT. Translating it yields CASSHYFGGRKNTGELFF.

The chain combines TRBV18 with TRBJ1-1; 7 positions agree with TRBD1. The V gene end was trimmed by 0 bases and the J gene end by 3 bases; junction bases not matched to a gene: 13. This CDR3 is 18 amino acids long. Looked up from germline, CDR1 is KGHSH and CDR2 is LQKENI. CDR3 sequence: CASSPPETGRIKDTEAFF. CDR3 nucleotide sequence: TGTGCCAGCTCACCACCTGAGACAGGGAGAATCAAGGACACTGAAGCTTTCTTT.

The J gene is TRBJ1-1, the V gene TRBV4-1; D gene unclear. This CDR3 is 15 amino acids long. Germline loops: CDR1 MGHRA, CDR2 YSYEKL. Trimming pared 0 bases from V and 0 bases from J, leaving 8 bases between. The CDR3 region has the DNA TGCGCCAGCAGCCAAGATAAAGGAGTGAACACTGAAGCTTTCTTT. It encodes CASSQDKGVNTEAFF.